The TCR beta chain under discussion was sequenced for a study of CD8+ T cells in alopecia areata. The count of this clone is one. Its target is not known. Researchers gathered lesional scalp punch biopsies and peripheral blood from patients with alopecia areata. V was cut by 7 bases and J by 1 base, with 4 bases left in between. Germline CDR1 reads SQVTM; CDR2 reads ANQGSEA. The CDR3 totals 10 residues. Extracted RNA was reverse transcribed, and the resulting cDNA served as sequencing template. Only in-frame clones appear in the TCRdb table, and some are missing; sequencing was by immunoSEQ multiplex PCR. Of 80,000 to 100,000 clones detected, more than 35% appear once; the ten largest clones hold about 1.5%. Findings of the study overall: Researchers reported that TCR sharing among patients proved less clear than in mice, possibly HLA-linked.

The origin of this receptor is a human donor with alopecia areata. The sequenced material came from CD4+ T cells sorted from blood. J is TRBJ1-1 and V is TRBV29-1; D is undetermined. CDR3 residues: CSGENTEAFF. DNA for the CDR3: TGCAGCGGGGAGAACACTGAAGCTTTCTTT. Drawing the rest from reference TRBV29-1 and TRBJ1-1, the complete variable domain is SAVISQKPSRDICQRGTSLTIQCQVDSQVTMMFWYRQQPGQSLTLIATANQGSEATYESGFVIDKFPISRPNLTFSTLTVSNMSPEDSSIYLCSGENTEAFFGQGTRLTVV.